Shown below are 9 T cell receptor beta chains from a single sample sequenced in a study of shared clonotypes between healthy human individuals. Generated by immunoSEQ multiplex PCR, the TCRdb table keeps only in-frame clones and is missing some. This sample has fewer than 600,000 clones, with around 77% found just once. Sequenced: PBMCs. Source of these receptors: a woman aged 40 to 50 in good health. Some clones in this sample may be carry-over from other donors' samples.

The rearrangement uses TRBV5-1 and TRBJ1-1; D possibly corresponds to TRBD1 (5 bases). The V and J ends lost 2 bases and 5 bases respectively, with 13 bases between them. Germline V gene sequence: CDR1 SGHRS, CDR2 YFSETQ. The CDR3 is 14 amino acids. CDR3 protein: CASSFTQGITEAFF. The CDR3 DNA reads as TGCGCCAGCAGCTTTACCCAGGGCATAACTGAAGCTTTCTTT.

The rearrangement joins TRBV7-3 to TRBJ2-7; D call uncertain. Germline CDR1 reads SGHTA; CDR2 reads FQGTGA. V was pared by 2 bases and J by 0 bases, with 5 bases between. The CDR3 totals 13 residues. The CDR3 nucleotides are TGTGCCAGCAGCTTATCGAGCTCCTACGAGCAGTACTTC. Its translation: CASSLSSSYEQYF.

As to this clone: One junction end disagrees with the germline gene, perhaps due to a read error. V and J are TRBV7-7 and TRBJ2-7; the D gene could be TRBD1 or TRBD2 (5 bases each). The CDR3 consists of 15 residues. Germline values: CDR1 SSHAT, CDR2 FNYEAQ (reference sequence). The CDR3 region has the DNA TGTGCTAGCAGCTTAGGCGTAGGGGTGGGAGACGAGCAGTACTTC. Protein: CASSLGVGVGDEQYF. Drawing the rest from reference TRBV7-7 and TRBJ2-7, the complete variable domain is GAGVSQSPRYKVTKRGQDVTLRCDPISSHATLYWYQQALGQGPEFLTYFNYEAQPDKSGLPSDRFSAERPEGSISTLTIQRTEQRDSAMYRCASSLGVGVGDEQYFGPGTRLTVT.

This clone was picked up many times. The genes are TRBV4-3 and TRBJ2-5, with D maybe TRBD1 (5 bases). The CDR3 is 15 amino acids. The germline V and J ends were trimmed by 0 bases and 4 bases, with 12 bases remaining between them. The germline V gene encodes CDR1 LGHNA and CDR2 YSLEER. The CDR3 region has the DNA TGCGCCAGCAGCCAAGATCGAAAGGGGCCAGAGACCCAGTACTTC. This codes for CASSQDRKGPETQYF.

This chain connects TRBV9 to TRBJ2-1, with TRBD1 identical over 7 bases. This CDR3 has 16 amino acids. The J segment lost 3 bases and the V segment lost 3 bases, leaving 9 bases of the junction unmatched. CDR1 is SGDLS, CDR2 YYNGEE, per germline. The DNA for the CDR3 is TGTGCCAGCAGCGCCAGGGGACAGCGGTACTACAATGAGCAGTTCTTC. Translation: CASSARGQRYYNEQFF.

V gene TRBV30 combines with J gene TRBJ2-3; TRBD2 matches 14 bases. Per germline, CDR1 GTSNPN and CDR2 SVGIG (reference sequence). V dropped 3 bases and J dropped 3; count of bases not matched to a gene: 11. The CDR3 runs to 18 residues. CDR3 sequence (DNA): TGTGCCTGGAGACCCGGGACTAGCGGGGGAGGGGGGACAGATACGCAGTATTTT. Its translation is CAWRPGTSGGGGTDTQYF.

This chain connects TRBV18 to TRBJ2-2; the match to TRBD1 covers 9 bases. V dropped 6 bases and J dropped 6; count of bases not matched to a gene: 8. There are 15 residues in the CDR3. Per the germline V gene, CDR1 is KGHSH and CDR2 is LQKENI. CDR3 nucleotides: TGTGCCAGCTCGCGGGACAGGGAACGAGCCGGGGAGCTGTTTTTT. It codes for CASSRDRERAGELFF.

A remark on this clone: One end of the junction fails to match germline, which may point to a read error. The chain carries TRBV18 and TRBJ1-5; D gene uncertain. This CDR3 has 14 amino acids. The germline V gene has CDR1 KGHSH and CDR2 LQKENI. Written as DNA, the CDR3 is TGTGTCAGCTCACCCCAACCCCAGTGTCAGCCCCAGCATTTT. Protein product: CVSSPQPQCQPQHF.

This clone was seen a single time. Other DNA sequences in the same sample also yield this CDR3. The genes are TRBV18 and TRBJ1-1, with D possibly matching TRBD1 (5 bases). Germline V gene lookup returns CDR1 KGHSH and CDR2 LQKENI. The CDR3 sequence is 14 residues long. V lost 3 bases to trimming and J lost 0 bases, with 8 bases between them. CDR3 nucleotides: TGTGCCAGCTCACCGGACATCCTGAACACTGAAGCTTTCTTT. This codes for CASSPDILNTEAFF. The variable domain in full, completed from reference TRBV18 and TRBJ1-1, reads NAGVMQNPRHLVRRRGQEARLRCSPMKGHSHVYWYRQLPEEGLKFMVYLQKENIIDESGMPKERFSAEFPKEGPSILRIQQVVRGDSAAYFCASSPDILNTEAFFGQGTRLTVV.